The TCR beta chain described here comes from a study of cytomegalovirus exposure and HLA in healthy donors. Study observations and caveats: Later analysis associated a missense DCLRE1C variant with TCR beta V- and J-gene trimming.

A note on this clone: What it binds is not known.

Vbeta (60) and Jbeta (13) primers were used in the PCR. Assay used: immunoSEQ multiplex PCR; TCRdb lists only in-frame clones, some missing. In the table there are approximately 110,000 clones, more than 60% of which are singletons. Everyone who donated was a healthy bone marrow donor. The sample was PBMCs. This sequence was found in a woman between 35 and 50 years old in good health and CMV-seropositive.

The CDR3 DNA reads as TGCGCCAGCAGCCAAGGGACAGGGGCCTATGGCTACACCTTC. Protein: CASSQGTGAYGYTF. The chain uses TRBV4-3 and TRBJ1-2, with 9 positions matching TRBD1. Trimming at V came to 1 base and at J to 4 bases, leaving 1 base not matched to a gene. The V gene's germline CDR1 is LGHNA and CDR2 YSLEER. This CDR3 comprises 14 residues.